Following are 5 T cell receptor beta chains from one sample sequenced in a study of blood T cell repertoires in COVID-19. Assay: immunoSEQ multiplex PCR; the TCRdb copy retains only in-frame clones and omits some. The profile covers tens of thousands of clones, with roughly 80% appearing a single time and more than 9% taken by the ten largest. The specimen was peripheral blood. The receptors originated from a human donor in a cohort sampled during active COVID-19.

The chain employs TRBV3-1 (or the pseudogene TRBV3-2) and TRBJ2-7; D is possibly TRBD1 (6 bases). CDR3 length: 15 residues. V was shortened by 2 bases and J by 5 bases, with 16 bases between the two germline ends. Germline CDR1 LGHDT, CDR2 YNNKEL (reference sequence). In DNA form, the CDR3 reads TGTGCCAGCAGCCAATACAAGACAGGCGTCAACGAGCAGTACTTC. It encodes CASSQYKTGVNEQYF.

The chain combines TRBV2 with TRBJ1-6; no clear D gene. This CDR3 has 14 amino acids. V was shortened by 7 bases and J by 5 bases, with 12 bases between the two germline ends. CDR1 SNHLY and CDR2 FYNNEI come from the germline V gene. CDR3 in DNA: TGTGCCAGCATCTACGTCGAGGATAATTCACCCCTCCACTTT. As protein: CASIYVEDNSPLHF. The entire variable domain, with the rest obtained from reference TRBV2 and TRBJ1-6, is as follows: EPEVTQTPSHQVTQMGQEVILRCVPISNHLYFYWYRQILGQKVEFLVSFYNNEISEKSEIFDDQFSVERPDGSNFTLKIRSTKLEDSAMYFCASIYVEDNSPLHFGNGTRLTVT.

The chain combines TRBV4-2 with TRBJ1-2; unclear D gene. This CDR3 is 16 amino acids long. The germline V gene encodes CDR1 LGHNA and CDR2 YNFKEQ. The V end was cut by 0 bases, the J end by 5 bases, with 16 bases between. The CDR3, as DNA: TGTGCCAGCAGCCAAGATAGAGGGCAGGACTTTTATGGCTACACCTTC. This gives the protein CASSQDRGQDFYGYTF.

This clone was counted only a few times. The chain joins TRBV7-9 to TRBJ1-5, with TRBD1 as a possible D gene (6 bases). Looked up from germline, CDR1 is SEHNR and CDR2 is FQNEAQ (reference sequence). The CDR3 covers 14 residues. Between the trimmed V and J ends, which lost 6 bases and 3 bases, there was a span of 12 bases. DNA for the CDR3: TGTGCCAGCAGTTCCGGGACACCCAATCAGCCCCAGCATTTT. Its translation: CASSSGTPNQPQHF.

The chain recombines TRBV7-9 with TRBJ1-5, with TRBD1 matching 9 bases. Per germline, CDR1 SEHNR and CDR2 FQNEAQ (reference sequence). The CDR3 runs to 15 residues. Germline trimming cut 5 bases from V and 7 bases from J; bases unmatched to any gene: 9. The CDR3 DNA reads TGTGCCAGCAGCCCCCACAGGGGGCGCCGACAGCCCCAGCATTTT. Protein sequence: CASSPHRGRRQPQHF.